These 4 T cell receptor beta chains came from one sample sequenced in a study of untreated major depressive disorder. Libraries were prepared by immunoSEQ multiplex PCR; TCRdb keeps only in-frame clonotypes and omits some of them. The table lists about 21,000 clones, 90% to 95% of them singletons. The specimen was CD4+ T cells from PBMCs. The receptors were gathered from a man aged 30-40 years in good health.

The V and J genes are TRBV7-9 and TRBJ1-5; a weak D match, TRBD1 (6 bases). Trimming pared 6 bases from V and 4 bases from J, leaving 10 bases between. The CDR3 covers 13 residues. Germline loops: CDR1 SEHNR, CDR2 FQNEAQ (reference sequence). As DNA, the CDR3 is TGTGCCAGCAGTCGGGACACTAATCAGCCCCAGCATTTT. Its translation: CASSRDTNQPQHF.

V and J are TRBV5-1 and TRBJ2-7; D uncertain. Trimming cost V 5 bases and J 3 bases, with 6 bases left between them. From germline, CDR1 is SGHRS and CDR2 YFSETQ. The CDR3 runs 11 residues. CDR3 in DNA: TGCGCCAGCAGTTACGACTACGAGCAGTACTTC. This encodes CASSYDYEQYF.

The V call is TRBV5-4, the J call TRBJ2-1; TRBD2 aligns across 11 bases. This CDR3 has 13 residues. Germline CDR1 SGHNT, CDR2 YYREEE (reference sequence). Unmatched junction bases numbered 9, after V lost 9 bases and J lost 10 bases. As DNA, the CDR3 is TGTGCCATAACTAGCGGGAGCATTGGCGAGCAGTTCTTC. Its translation is CAITSGSIGEQFF.

The chain is built from TRBV5-1 and TRBJ2-7; D is possibly TRBD1 (5 bases). The CDR3 totals 12 residues. The germline CDR1 and CDR2 sequences are SGHRS and YFSETQ. V was clipped by 6 bases and J by 2 bases, with 9 bases between them. The CDR3 region is CASKEGAYEQYF. The CDR3 bases are TGCGCCAGCAAGGAAGGGGCCTACGAGCAGTACTTC.